This T cell receptor beta chain came from a study of T cells in Graves' hyperthyroidism and ophthalmopathy. Researchers amplified the TCR beta CDR3 regions from RNA transcripts. The HTBI primer set was used in a first-round RT-PCR of the TCR CDR3. TCRdb reprocessed the multiplex PCR reads with MiXCR, giving one entry per CDR3 protein. The repertoire holds hundreds of thousands of distinct CDR3 sequences, with about 13% as singletons. V lost 0 bases and J lost 5, with 10 bases in between. The CDR3 loop spans 13 amino acids. The V gene's germline CDR1 is DFQATT and CDR2 SNEGSKA (reference sequence). This clonotype has a count of ten or more. PBMCs were collected from a roughly 10 ml volume of fresh peripheral blood.

The J gene is TRBJ1-2, the V gene TRBV20-1, with D uncertain. Sequencing was done on a sample of blood. This TCR came from a woman aged 18-29 years with Graves' hyperthyroidism. The CDR3 loop reads CSARDTKGYGYTF. DNA of the CDR3: TGCAGTGCTAGAGATACCAAGGGTTATGGCTACACCTTC.